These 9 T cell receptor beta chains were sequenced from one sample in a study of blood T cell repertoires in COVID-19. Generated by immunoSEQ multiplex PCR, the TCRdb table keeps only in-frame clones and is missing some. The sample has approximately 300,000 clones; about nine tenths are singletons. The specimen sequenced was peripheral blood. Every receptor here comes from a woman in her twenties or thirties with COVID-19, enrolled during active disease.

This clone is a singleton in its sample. The CDR3 loop reads CASSPQAPTFGSQYF. The CDR3 nucleotides are TGTGCCAGCAGCCCCCAGGCACCCACGTTTGGTTCGCAGTATTTT. The chain recombines TRBV7-9 with TRBJ2-3; D is unresolved. The ends were cut back, 5 bases at V and 10 bases at J, with 22 bases in the middle. This CDR3 contains 15 residues. The germline CDR1 and CDR2 sequences are SEHNR and FQNEAQ (reference sequence).

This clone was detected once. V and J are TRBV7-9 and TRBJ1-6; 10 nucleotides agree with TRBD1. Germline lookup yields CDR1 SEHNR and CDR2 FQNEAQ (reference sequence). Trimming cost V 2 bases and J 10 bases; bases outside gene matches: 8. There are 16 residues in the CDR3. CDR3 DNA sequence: TGTGCCAGCAGCTTATCCTCGGGACAGGGGATATCACCCCTCCACTTT. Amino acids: CASSLSSGQGISPLHF.

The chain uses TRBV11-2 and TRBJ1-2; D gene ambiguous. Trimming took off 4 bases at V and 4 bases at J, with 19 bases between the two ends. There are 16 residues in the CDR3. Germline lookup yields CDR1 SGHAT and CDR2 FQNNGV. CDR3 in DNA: TGTGCCAGCAGCTCCGAATTGGCGGCAAGCGTCTATGGCTACACCTTC. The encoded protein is CASSSELAASVYGYTF. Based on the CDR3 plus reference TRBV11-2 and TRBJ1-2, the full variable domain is EAGVAQSPRYKIIEKRQSVAFWCNPISGHATLYWYQQILGQGPKLLIQFQNNGVVDDSQLPKDRFSAERLKGVDSTLKIQPAKLEDSAVYLCASSSELAASVYGYTFGSGTRLTVV.

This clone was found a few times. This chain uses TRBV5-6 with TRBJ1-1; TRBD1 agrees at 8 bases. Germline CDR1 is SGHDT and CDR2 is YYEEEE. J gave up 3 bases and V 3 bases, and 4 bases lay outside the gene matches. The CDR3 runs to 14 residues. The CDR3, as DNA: TGTGCCAGCAGCTACAGGGGGAGGGACACTGAAGCTTTCTTT. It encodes CASSYRGRDTEAFF.

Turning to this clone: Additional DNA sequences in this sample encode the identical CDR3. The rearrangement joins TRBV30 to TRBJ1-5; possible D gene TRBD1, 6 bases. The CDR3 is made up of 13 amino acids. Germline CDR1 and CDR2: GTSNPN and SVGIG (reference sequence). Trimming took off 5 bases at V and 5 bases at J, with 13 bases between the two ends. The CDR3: CAWSGQGHQPQHF. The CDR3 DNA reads TGTGCCTGGTCGGGACAAGGTCATCAGCCCCAGCATTTT.

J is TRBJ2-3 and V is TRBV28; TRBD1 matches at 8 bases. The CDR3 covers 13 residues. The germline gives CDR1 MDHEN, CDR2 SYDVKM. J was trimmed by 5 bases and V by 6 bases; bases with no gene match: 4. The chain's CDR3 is CASRDRAIDTQYF. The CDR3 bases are TGTGCCAGCAGGGACAGGGCAATAGATACGCAGTATTTT. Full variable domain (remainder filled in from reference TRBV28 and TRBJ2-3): DVKVTQSSRYLVKRTGEKVFLECVQDMDHENMFWYRQDPGLGLRLIYFSYDVKMKEKGDIPEGYSVSREKKERFSLILESASTNQTSMYLCASRDRAIDTQYFGPGTRLTVL.

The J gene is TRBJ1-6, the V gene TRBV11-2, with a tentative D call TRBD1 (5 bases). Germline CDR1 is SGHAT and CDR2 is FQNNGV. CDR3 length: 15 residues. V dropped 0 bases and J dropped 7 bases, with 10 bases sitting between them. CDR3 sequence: CASSLDRAGNSPLHF. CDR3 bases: TGTGCCAGCAGCTTAGATCGGGCAGGGAATTCACCCCTCCACTTT.

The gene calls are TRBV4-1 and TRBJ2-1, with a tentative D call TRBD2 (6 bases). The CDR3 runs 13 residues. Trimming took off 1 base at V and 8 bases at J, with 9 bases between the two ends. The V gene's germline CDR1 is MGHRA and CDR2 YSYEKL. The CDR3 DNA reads TGCGCCAGCAGCCAAGCCGGGAGCTATGAGCAGTTCTTC. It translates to CASSQAGSYEQFF.

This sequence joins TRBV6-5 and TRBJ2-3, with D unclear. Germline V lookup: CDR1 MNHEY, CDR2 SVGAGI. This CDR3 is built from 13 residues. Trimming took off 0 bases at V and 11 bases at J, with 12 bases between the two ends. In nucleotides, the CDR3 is TGTGCCAGCAGTTACTCTTACGGAGAGGAGCAGTATTTT. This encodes CASSYSYGEEQYF.